Presented here are 21 T cell receptor beta chains from one specimen sequenced in a study of human T cells and chemical hapten exposure. TCRdb reprocessed the RACE reads with MiXCR, giving one entry per CDR3 protein. The data show approximately 49,000 distinct CDR3 sequences, with 9% to 9.5% seen just once and 4.5% held by the top ten. Specified time point: patch test 1, 2 weeks after DPC sensitization. The treatment denotes: therapeutic diphenylcyclopropenone sensitization with weekly scalp DPC. Sequenced material: whole blood, taken in connection with sensitization to the hapten diphenylcyclopropenone (DPC). Every receptor here comes from a woman aged 50 to 60 with alopecia areata. Some clones in this sample may be carry-over from other donors' samples.

There are many counts of this clonotype. This chain joins TRBV7-2 and TRBJ2-3; 9 nucleotides align to TRBD2. With V trimmed by 0 bases and J by 3 bases, 10 bases remained unmatched. The germline gives CDR1 SGHTA, CDR2 FQGNSA. CDR3 length equals 18 residues. CDR3 residues: CASSLASSGSGLTDTQYF. In nucleotides, the CDR3 is TGTGCCAGCAGCTTAGCGAGTAGCGGGAGTGGTTTGACAGATACGCAGTATTTT.

This sequence joins TRBV5-6 and TRBJ2-7; tentatively, D is TRBD1 (5 bases). The CDR3 loop spans 11 amino acids. Germline CDR1 and CDR2: SGHDT and YYEEEE. Trimming cost V 4 bases and J 6 bases, with 8 bases left between them. The CDR3 coding sequence is TGTGCCAGCAGCGGACACCGCGAGCAGTACTTC. It yields the protein CASSGHREQYF.

This clonotype was observed at least ten times. The chain recombines TRBV7-2 with TRBJ2-6; D not resolved. Germline assignment: CDR1 SGHTA and CDR2 FQGNSA. The CDR3 has 14 amino acids. The V gene lost 1 base and the J gene lost 1 base, with 2 bases spanning the gap. CDR3 bases: TGTGCCAGCAGCTTAGTATCTGGGGCCAACGTCCTGACTTTC. Translating gives CASSLVSGANVLTF.

This clonotype has ten or more counts. The chain combines TRBV12-3 or TRBV12-4 with TRBJ1-6; 8 nucleotides match TRBD1. This CDR3 is built from 14 residues. V lost 7 bases to trimming and J lost 10 bases; unmatched junction nucleotides: 9. This CDR3 is CASNPTGGKSPLHF. CDR3 bases: TGTGCCAGCAACCCAACAGGGGGGAAATCACCCCTCCACTTT.

In its sample, this clonotype was seen many times. The chain couples TRBV20-1 to TRBJ1-1; possible D gene TRBD1, 5 bases. CDR1 is DFQATT and CDR2 is SNEGSKA in the germline V gene (reference sequence). There are 12 residues in the CDR3. V was trimmed by 3 bases and J by 6 bases, leaving 11 bases between them. The CDR3 protein is CSASPGTAEAFF. The CDR3 DNA sequence: TGCAGTGCTAGCCCCGGGACTGCTGAAGCTTTCTTT.

This clonotype was counted ten times or more. The chain employs TRBV19 and TRBJ2-2; no reliable D call. Trimming removed 7 bases from V and 2 bases from J, with 11 bases in between. Germline values: CDR1 LNHDA, CDR2 SQIVND (reference sequence). CDR3 length equals 14 residues. CDR3 sequence: CASNLGPNTGELFF. CDR3 in DNA: TGTGCCAGTAATCTTGGACCTAACACCGGGGAGCTGTTTTTT.

In its sample, this clonotype was seen many times. The J gene is TRBJ2-1, the V gene TRBV7-2; TRBD2 is a possible D gene (5 bases). Germline values: CDR1 SGHTA, CDR2 FQGNSA. The CDR3 is 17 residues long. The V end was cut by 1 base, the J end by 4 bases, with 17 bases between. The CDR3 DNA reads TGTGCCAGCAGCTTAGGAGGGCGGGCAGCAGGTTACAATGAGCAGTTCTTC. Translating it yields CASSLGGRAAGYNEQFF.

This clonotype was seen many times. The chain couples TRBV29-1 to TRBJ1-4; 7 positions match TRBD1. Losses at the gene ends were 4 bases for V and 8 bases for J; bases not matched to a gene: 4. Germline CDR1 and CDR2: SQVTM and ANQGSEA. The CDR3 covers 12 residues. The CDR3 sequence: CSVATGEEKLFF. As DNA, the CDR3 is TGCAGCGTTGCTACAGGGGAAGAAAAACTGTTTTTT.

This clonotype was counted a single time. This may come from a read error, since a much larger clone is one base off. V usage is TRBV29-1 and J usage is TRBJ2-2; D not resolved. Trimming pared 7 bases from V and 10 bases from J, leaving 7 bases between. This CDR3 comprises 9 residues. Germline V lookup: CDR1 SQVTM, CDR2 ANQGSEA. CDR3 protein: CSARTELFF. CDR3 DNA: TGCAGCGCAAGGACGGAGCTGTTTTTT.

This clonotype has a count of ten or more. Here the CDR3 reads CASSLTPARYTEAFF. The CDR3 DNA is TGTGCCAGCAGCCTCACCCCGGCTCGGTACACTGAAGCTTTCTTT. This rearrangement joins TRBV7-2 to TRBJ1-1; D is uncertain. The CDR3 runs to 15 residues. Trimming stripped 5 bases from V and 3 bases from J, with 16 bases between. CDR1 and CDR2 (germline): SGHTA, FQGNSA.

This clonotype has at least ten counts. The chain has TRBV6-2 or TRBV6-3 and TRBJ2-7; D may be TRBD1 (5 bases). Trimming took 6 bases from V and 4 from J, leaving 10 bases between them. Per germline, CDR1 MNHEY and CDR2 SVGEGT. The CDR3 is 12 amino acids. For the CDR3, the DNA is TGTGCCAGCAGCCACCAGGGTTACGAGCAGTACTTC. This gives the protein CASSHQGYEQYF.

The chain employs TRBV27 and TRBJ1-4; a possible D gene is TRBD1 (5 bases). The CDR3 has 13 residues. Trimming shortened V by 3 bases and J by 8 bases, and 10 bases separated the two germline ends. Germline CDR1 and CDR2: MNHEY and SMNVEV (reference sequence). This CDR3 is CASSFWDGEKLFF. The DNA for the CDR3 is TGTGCCAGCAGTTTTTGGGACGGGGAAAAACTGTTTTTT.

This clonotype was seen ten or more times. This sequence joins TRBV7-2 and TRBJ2-3; 11 bases match TRBD2. The V and J ends lost 5 bases and 1 base, in that order; junction bases with no gene match: 8. The CDR3 runs 17 residues. Germline CDR1 reads SGHTA; CDR2 reads FQGNSA. CDR3 protein: CASSPRTSGYRTDTQYF. The CDR3 nucleotides are TGTGCCAGCAGCCCTAGGACTAGCGGGTACCGCACAGATACGCAGTATTTT.

This sequence joins TRBV5-1 and TRBJ1-3, with D possibly TRBD1 on 6 matching bases. Germline loops: CDR1 SGHRS, CDR2 YFSETQ. CDR3 length: 15 residues. Trimming pared 4 bases from V and 4 bases from J, leaving 15 bases between. The CDR3 spells CASSPAGTQGNTIYF. The CDR3 nucleotides are TGCGCCAGCAGCCCTGCCGGGACACAAGGAAACACCATATATTTT. Together with reference TRBV5-1 and TRBJ1-3, the CDR3 gives the full variable domain: KAGVTQTPRYLIKTRGQQVTLSCSPISGHRSVSWYQQTPGQGLQFLFEYFSETQRNKGNFPGRFSGRQFSNSRSEMNVSTLELGDSALYLCASSPAGTQGNTIYFGEGSWLTVV.

This clonotype has just a few counts. This could be a read error, since a much larger clone is one nucleotide away. The chain joins TRBV20-1 to TRBJ2-7, with a possible D match to TRBD1 (6 bases). V lost 3 bases and J lost 3, with 6 bases in between. The CDR3 spans 11 residues. Germline lookup yields CDR1 DFQATT and CDR2 SNEGSKA (reference sequence). CDR3 nucleotide sequence: TGCAGTGCTAGGGACAGCTACGAGCAGTACTTC. This codes for CSARDSYEQYF.

This clonotype was observed a handful of times. The J gene is TRBJ1-2, the V gene TRBV5-5; unclear D gene. Trimming pared 4 bases from V and 0 bases from J, leaving 10 bases between. There are 14 residues in the CDR3. In germline, CDR1 is SGHKS, CDR2 YYEKEE (reference sequence). As DNA, the CDR3 is TGTGCCAGCAGCAAAGAACACGCTAACTATGGCTACACCTTC. Its translation is CASSKEHANYGYTF.

A remark on this clonotype: The missing conserved phenylalanine or tryptophan at the end of this CDR3 makes a read error likely. This chain connects TRBV12-3 or TRBV12-4 to TRBJ2-7; D is uncertain. The V gene lost 5 bases and the J gene lost 6 bases, with 14 bases spanning the gap. The CDR3 covers 13 residues. In nucleotides, the CDR3 is TGTGCCAGCAGTCCCCCCCCTATGGGCGAGCAGTACTTG. Amino acid sequence: CASSPPPMGEQYL.

This clonotype was seen repeatedly, ten times or more. The rearrangement uses TRBV3-1 and TRBJ2-3; no definite D call. V lost 4 bases and J lost 6, with 11 bases in between. Per the germline V gene, CDR1 is LGHDT and CDR2 is YNNKEL (reference sequence). This CDR3 region has 13 residues. CDR3 sequence: CASSPPHVDTQYF. For the CDR3, the DNA is TGTGCCAGCAGCCCTCCCCATGTGGATACGCAGTATTTT.

This clonotype was found many times. The chain carries TRBV7-6 and TRBJ2-3; the match to TRBD2 covers 9 bases. The length of the CDR3 is 15 residues. Germline CDR1 reads SGHVS; CDR2 reads FNYEAQ. Trimming cost V 5 bases and J 4 bases; bases outside gene matches: 7. The chain's CDR3 is CASSILAGDADTQYF. CDR3 coding DNA: TGTGCCAGCAGCATACTAGCGGGTGACGCAGATACGCAGTATTTT.

The CDR3 spells CAISENKGLAKNIQYF. The CDR3 DNA follows: TGTGCCATCAGTGAGAATAAGGGACTAGCCAAAAACATTCAGTACTTC. The chain carries TRBV10-3 and TRBJ2-4, with D perhaps TRBD2 (6 bases). Germline V gene sequence: CDR1 ENHRY, CDR2 SYGVKD. Trimming pared 2 bases from V and 0 bases from J, leaving 11 bases between. The CDR3 runs to 16 residues.

In its sample, this clonotype was seen many times. This CDR3 reads CSVDSGQSYTF. CDR3 nucleotide sequence: TGCAGCGTCGACTCTGGACAAAGCTACACCTTC. The chain is built from TRBV29-1 and TRBJ1-2, with D perhaps matching TRBD1 (5 bases). V was pared by 6 bases and J by 9 bases, with 14 bases between. Germline assignment: CDR1 SQVTM and CDR2 ANQGSEA. The CDR3 runs 11 residues.